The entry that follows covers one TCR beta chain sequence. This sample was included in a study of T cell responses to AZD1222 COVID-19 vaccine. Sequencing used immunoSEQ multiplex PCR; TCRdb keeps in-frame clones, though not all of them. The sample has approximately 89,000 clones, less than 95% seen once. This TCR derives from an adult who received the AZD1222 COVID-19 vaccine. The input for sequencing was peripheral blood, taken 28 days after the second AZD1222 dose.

CDR3 sequence reads: CASSPPRISVYNEQFF. CDR3 nucleotides: TGTGCCAGCTCACCACCTAGGATTTCCGTTTACAATGAGCAGTTCTTC. The chain is built from TRBV18 and TRBJ2-1; D is undetermined. Trimming shortened V by 0 bases and J by 4 bases, and 13 bases separated the two germline ends. This CDR3 spans 16 amino acids. The germline CDR1 and CDR2 sequences are KGHSH and LQKENI.